This TCR beta chain is from a study of cytomegalovirus exposure and HLA in healthy donors. Whole-study results and caveats: A later analysis linked a missense variant in DCLRE1C to the trimming of TCR beta V and J genes. Donors were assumed by presence/absence analyses to have roughly uniform sequencing depth. HLA alleles were associated with some 17,000 TCR beta sequences in a later analysis at 0.05 false discovery rate. Most sequenced TCRs were rare (though some public TCRs occurred in many donors).

60 Vbeta and 13 Jbeta primers were used in PCR. Profiled with immunoSEQ multiplex PCR; TCRdb holds only in-frame clones, not every one. The table has around 190,000 clones, about 86% seen once; the top ten hold 0.25% to 0.4%. For this clone: Its antigen is currently unknown.

V was shortened by 5 bases and J by 8 bases, with 14 bases between the two germline ends. The germline gives CDR1 MNHNY, CDR2 SVGAGI (reference sequence). CDR3 length: 13 amino acids. The chain uses TRBV6-6 and TRBJ2-3; TRBD1 is a possible D gene (7 bases). The source is a woman younger than 45 in good health and CMV-seronegative. The sample comprised PBMCs. Here the CDR3 DNA reads TGTGCCAGCAGTCGCGGGACAGAGAGTACGCAGTATTTT. It specifies CASSRGTESTQYF.